These T cell receptor beta chains were read from a single sample in a study of shared clonotypes between healthy human individuals. Clones were read by immunoSEQ multiplex PCR, and TCRdb kept only the in-frame ones, dropping some. The data show hundreds of thousands of clones, over 65% seen once. What was sequenced was memory CD4+ T cells sorted from blood. Receptor source: a woman in her twenties or thirties in good health. Each CDR3 is given with its conserved first and last residue. D genes are given only for firm matches. Clone size is given for some rows only: seen once, a few or many times, or a class if the clone is expanded.

V	D	size	J	CDR3	DNA
TRBV7-2	.	few	TRBJ2-1	CASSLAADNNEQFF	TGTGCCAGCAGCTTAGCCGCGGACAACAATGAGCAGTTCTTC
TRBV5-1	.	.	TRBJ2-5	CASSLGQLKAHGGTQYF	TGCGCCAGCAGCTTAGGACAGCTGAAGGCTCACGGGGGGACCCAGTACTTC
TRBV10-3	TRBD2	.	TRBJ2-1	CAISDVGTSGSLRQFF	TGTGCCATCAGTGACGTCGGCACTAGCGGGAGCTTAAGGCAGTTCTTC
TRBV28	TRBD2	.	TRBJ2-7	CASRRVAGSYEQYF	TGTGCCAGCAGAAGGGTAGCGGGATCTTACGAGCAGTACTTC
TRBV19	.	.	TRBJ1-5	CASSEPGGFSNQPQHF	TGTGCCAGTAGTGAACCTGGGGGGTTTAGCAATCAGCCCCAGCATTTT
TRBV6-6	TRBD2	.	TRBJ2-7	CASSDSGPTHYEQYF	TGTGCCAGCAGTGATAGCGGGCCAACACACTACGAGCAGTACTTC
TRBV11-2	.	.	TRBJ1-1	CASSYTGHTEAFF	TGTGCCAGCAGCTACACGGGGCACACTGAAGCTTTCTTT
TRBV5-5	.	once	TRBJ2-2	CASSFNRQGLTGELFF	TGTGCCAGCAGCTTCAACAGACAGGGACTCACCGGGGAGCTGTTTTTT
TRBV6-1	.	.	TRBJ2-7	CASSAQADSTISYEQYF	TGTGCCAGCAGTGCCCAAGCGGACAGCACCATCTCCTACGAGCAGTACTTC
TRBV7-9	.	few	TRBJ2-2	CASSLLVTGELFF	TGTGCCAGCAGCTTACTAGTCACCGGGGAGCTGTTTTTT
TRBV5-6	.	.	TRBJ1-3	CASSLGRPSGNTIYF	TGTGCCAGCAGCTTGGGACGGCCGTCTGGAAACACCATATATTTT
TRBV14	.	.	TRBJ2-1	CASSQDRQAEQFF	TGTGCCAGCAGCCAAGATCGGCAGGCTGAGCAGTTCTTC
TRBV10-1	.	.	TRBJ2-2	CASSSDGAHATGELFF	TGCGCCAGCAGTTCGGACGGAGCACACGCCACCGGGGAGCTGTTTTTT
TRBV4-2	TRBD2	.	TRBJ2-7	CASSQGIPGGLLSYEQYF	TGTGCCAGCAGCCAAGGCATACCGGGAGGACTACTCTCCTACGAGCAGTACTTC
TRBV7-9	.	.	TRBJ1-1	CASSLEVSEAFF	TGTGCCAGCAGCTTAGAGGTGTCTGAAGCTTTCTTT
TRBV29-1	TRBD2	.	TRBJ2-7	CSAGGASGRIPYEQYF	TGCAGCGCCGGAGGTGCTAGCGGGAGGATACCCTACGAGCAGTACTTC
TRBV21-1	.	.	TRBJ2-5	CAEPSQRSPPETQYF	TGTGCCGAGCCTTCTCAGCGGTCCCCTCCAGAGACCCAGTACTTC
TRBV19	TRBD1	.	TRBJ2-1	CASSIIRGQVNEQFF	TGTGCCAGTAGTATCATAAGGGGACAGGTCAATGAGCAGTTCTTC
TRBV6-6	.	.	TRBJ2-6	CASSSKRGGANVLTF	TGTGCCAGCAGTTCCAAAAGGGGGGGGGCCAACGTCCTGACTTTC
TRBV4-1	.	.	TRBJ1-4	CASSQDIRQNEKLFF	TGCGCCAGCAGCCAAGATATTCGGCAAAATGAAAAACTGTTTTTT
TRBV5-1	.	.	TRBJ2-6	CASRLNFGANVLTF	TGCGCCAGCCGACTTAACTTTGGGGCCAACGTCCTGACTTTC
TRBV5-1	.	.	TRBJ2-7	CASSPYRVSYEQYF	TGCGCCAGCAGCCCCTACAGGGTTTCCTACGAGCAGTACTTC
TRBV4-1	.	many	TRBJ1-1	CASSASTGNTEAFF	TGCGCCAGCAGCGCGTCGACGGGGAACACTGAAGCTTTCTTT
TRBV27	TRBD2	.	TRBJ2-3	CASSREVLAGVTDTQYF	TGTGCCAGCAGCCGGGAGGTACTAGCGGGAGTCACAGATACGCAGTATTTT
TRBV29-1	.	.	TRBJ1-1	CSVEVQGNTEAFF	TGCAGCGTTGAAGTTCAGGGAAACACTGAAGCTTTCTTT
TRBV19	TRBD1	.	TRBJ1-1	CASRTGDRGANTEAFF	TGTGCCAGTAGGACAGGCGACAGGGGCGCCAACACTGAAGCTTTCTTT
TRBV6-1	.	.	TRBJ2-3	CASSEVRQAMLSTDTQYF	TGTGCCAGCAGTGAGGTGAGACAGGCCATGCTGAGCACAGATACGCAGTATTTT
TRBV11-2	TRBD2	.	TRBJ2-1	CASSLGGSGRNEQFF	TGTGCCAGCAGCTTAGGAGGTAGCGGGAGAAATGAGCAGTTCTTC
TRBV7-9	TRBD2	few	TRBJ2-1	CASSLSPGLGVDEQFF	TGTGCCAGCAGCTTGTCACCGGGACTAGGAGTCGATGAGCAGTTCTTC
TRBV4-1	TRBD2	many	TRBJ2-1	CASSQDRLIAGYNEQFF	TGCGCCAGCAGCCAAGATAGGTTGATAGCGGGGTACAATGAGCAGTTCTTC
TRBV19	.	.	TRBJ2-7	CASKGDPPYEQYF	TGTGCCAGTAAGGGGGATCCGCCCTACGAGCAGTACTTC
TRBV11-2	.	few	TRBJ1-3	CASSLDVRPLTPSGNTIYF	TGTGCCAGCAGCTTAGATGTACGGCCTTTGACACCCTCTGGAAACACCATATATTTT
TRBV2	.	.	TRBJ1-5	CASSDMGSTGPQHF	TGTGCCAGCAGTGACATGGGGTCCACGGGGCCCCAGCATTTT
TRBV5-1	.	.	TRBJ2-6	CASSSLGFSGANVLTF	TGCGCCAGCAGCTCGCTTGGGTTCTCTGGGGCCAACGTCCTGACTTTC
TRBV28	TRBD1	once	TRBJ1-2	CASSSIDGTGHYGYTF	TGTGCCAGCAGTTCAATAGACGGGACAGGGCACTATGGCTACACCTTC
TRBV19	TRBD1	.	TRBJ2-7	CASSPPGTGSEQYF	TGTGCCAGTAGTCCTCCGGGGACAGGGAGCGAGCAGTACTTC
TRBV28	TRBD2	few	TRBJ2-7	CASSVSGRASEQYF	TGTGCCAGCAGCGTGAGCGGGAGGGCCTCCGAGCAGTACTTC
TRBV7-9	TRBD1	.	TRBJ2-1	CASRALTGTDNEQFF	TGTGCCAGCAGAGCGCTAACCGGGACAGACAATGAGCAGTTCTTC
TRBV10-2	.	.	TRBJ1-1	CASSEIGATEAFF	TGCGCCAGCAGTGAAATCGGGGCCACTGAAGCTTTCTTT
TRBV6-6	TRBD2	.	TRBJ2-7	CASSYSSGRGYEQYF	TGTGCCAGCAGTTACAGTAGCGGGAGGGGGTACGAGCAGTACTTC
TRBV6-6	.	.	TRBJ2-7	CASSPQGSYEQYF	TGTGCCAGCAGTCCGCAGGGCTCCTACGAGCAGTACTTC
TRBV19	TRBD2	.	TRBJ2-1	CASSQVGTSGSTGEQFF	TGTGCCAGTAGTCAAGTCGGGACTAGCGGGAGTACTGGGGAGCAGTTCTTC
TRBV27	TRBD2	.	TRBJ2-5	CATEAGDGETQYF	TGTGCCACCGAGGCGGGGGATGGAGAGACCCAGTACTTC
TRBV10-2	.	few	TRBJ2-2	CASRGPLPGELFF	TGCGCCAGCAGAGGTCCGTTACCGGGGGAGCTGTTTTTT
TRBV7-2	.	.	TRBJ2-5	CASSLYSDYQETQYF	TGTGCCAGCAGCTTATATTCGGACTACCAAGAGACCCAGTACTTC
TRBV6-5	.	once	TRBJ1-5	CASSKNRDNQPQHF	TGTGCCAGCAGCAAAAACCGGGATAATCAGCCCCAGCATTTT
TRBV6-1	.	few	TRBJ2-5	CAISIIPQETQYF	TGTGCCATCAGTATAATACCGCAAGAGACCCAGTACTTC
TRBV25-1	.	.	TRBJ2-5	CASTGETQYF	TGTGCCAGCACAGGAGAGACCCAGTACTTC
TRBV5-1	TRBD2	.	TRBJ2-7	CASSHGLAGGRYEQYF	TGCGCCAGCAGCCACGGACTAGCGGGCGGACGCTACGAGCAGTACTTC
TRBV5-1	.	.	TRBJ2-5	CASSAGRAETQYF	TGCGCCAGCAGCGCGGGAAGGGCGGAGACCCAGTACTTC
TRBV6-1	.	.	TRBJ1-2	CASSEVGLGGYTF	TGTGCCAGCAGTGAAGTCGGCTTGGGAGGCTACACCTTC
TRBV15	.	.	TRBJ2-7	CATSAQVKSYEQYF	TGTGCCACCAGCGCACAGGTGAAGTCCTACGAGCAGTACTTC
TRBV28	TRBD1	.	TRBJ1-6	CASSGDRENSPLHF	TGTGCCAGCAGTGGGGACAGGGAGAATTCACCCCTCCACTTT
TRBV7-2	TRBD1	.	TRBJ2-7	CASSQAGGPSSRTYEQYF	TGTGCCAGCAGCCAGGCAGGGGGCCCCAGCTCCCGGACCTACGAGCAGTACTTC
TRBV27	.	.	TRBJ1-5	CASSLSHGDNQPQHF	TGTGCCAGCAGTTTATCGCACGGGGACAATCAGCCCCAGCATTTT
TRBV18	.	.	TRBJ2-7	CASSSGVAYEQYF	TGTGCCAGCTCCTCGGGGGTAGCCTACGAGCAGTACTTC
TRBV11-2	.	many	TRBJ2-5	CASSRGLQETQYF	TGTGCCAGCAGCCGGGGACTTCAAGAGACCCAGTACTTC